This TCR beta chain is drawn from a study of CD8+CD57+ T cells in acquired aplastic anemia. Study results and limitations: It was found that twenty-nine CD8+ CDR3 sequences were shared between patients and controls. Between the patient and control groups, CD8+ Simpson's diversity did not differ significantly.

The sequenced patients had an expansion of CD8+CD57+ cells seen by flow cytometry. Each patient gave a blood sample that was collected before any therapy had been received. Genomic DNA, the template, was used for profiling of the TCR beta VDJ and CDR3. TCRdb re-called the reads through MiXCR, storing one row per CDR3 protein. The data show more than 150,000 distinct CDR3 sequences, roughly half seen once. Points on this clonotype: Its matching antigen is unknown.

The CDR3 is 15 residues long. Germline lookup yields CDR1 KGHSH and CDR2 LQKENI. V lost 5 bases to trimming and J lost 0 bases, with 11 bases between them. Source material: sorted CD4+, CD8+, or CD8+CD57+ T cells (not recorded which) from PBMCs. This TCR derives from a human donor with aplastic anemia. The chain joins TRBV18 to TRBJ2-1, with D tentatively TRBD1 (5 bases). CDR3 sequence: CASSEQVISYNEQFF. The CDR3 DNA reads TGTGCCAGCTCAGAACAGGTGATCTCCTACAATGAGCAGTTCTTC.